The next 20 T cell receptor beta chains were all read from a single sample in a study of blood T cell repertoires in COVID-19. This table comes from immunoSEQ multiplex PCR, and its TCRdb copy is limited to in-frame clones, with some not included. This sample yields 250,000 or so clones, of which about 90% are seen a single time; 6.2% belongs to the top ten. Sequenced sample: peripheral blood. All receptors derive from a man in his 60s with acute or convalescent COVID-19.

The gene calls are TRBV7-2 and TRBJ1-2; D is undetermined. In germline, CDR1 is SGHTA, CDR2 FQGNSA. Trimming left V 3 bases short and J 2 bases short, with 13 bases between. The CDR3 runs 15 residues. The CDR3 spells CASSLVTSGNYGYTF. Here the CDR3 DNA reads TGTGCCAGCAGCTTGGTTACGTCGGGGAACTATGGCTACACCTTC.

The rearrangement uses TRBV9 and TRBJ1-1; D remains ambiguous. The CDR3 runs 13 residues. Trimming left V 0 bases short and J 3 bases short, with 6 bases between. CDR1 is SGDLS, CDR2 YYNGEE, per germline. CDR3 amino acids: CASSVESYTEAFF. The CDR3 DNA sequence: TGTGCCAGCAGCGTAGAATCTTACACTGAAGCTTTCTTT.

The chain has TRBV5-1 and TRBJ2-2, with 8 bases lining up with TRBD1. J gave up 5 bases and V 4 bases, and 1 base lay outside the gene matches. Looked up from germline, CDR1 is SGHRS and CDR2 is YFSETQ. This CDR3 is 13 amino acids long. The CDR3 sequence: CASSRTGTGELFF. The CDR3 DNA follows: TGCGCCAGCAGCAGGACAGGGACCGGGGAGCTGTTTTTT.

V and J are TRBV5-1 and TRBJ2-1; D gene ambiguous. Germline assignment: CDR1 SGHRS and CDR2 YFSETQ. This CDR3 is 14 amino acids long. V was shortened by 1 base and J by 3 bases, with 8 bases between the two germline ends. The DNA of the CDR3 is TGCGCCAGCAGCTTGAGCCATGACTACAATGAGCAGTTCTTC. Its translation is CASSLSHDYNEQFF.

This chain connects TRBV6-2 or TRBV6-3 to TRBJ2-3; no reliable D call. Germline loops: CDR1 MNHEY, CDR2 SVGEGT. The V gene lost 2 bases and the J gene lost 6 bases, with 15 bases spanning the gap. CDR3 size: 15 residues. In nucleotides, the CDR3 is TGTGCCAGCAGTTACCGTAACCCCCCCCGGGATACGCAGTATTTT. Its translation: CASSYRNPPRDTQYF.

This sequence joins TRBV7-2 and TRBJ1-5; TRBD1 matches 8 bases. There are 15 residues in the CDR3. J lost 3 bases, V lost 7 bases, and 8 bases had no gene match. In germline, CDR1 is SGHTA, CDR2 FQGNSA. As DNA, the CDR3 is TGTGCCAGCATCCCTGGGACAGGCAACAATCAGCCCCAGCATTTT. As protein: CASIPGTGNNQPQHF. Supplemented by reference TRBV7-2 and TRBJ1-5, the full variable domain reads GAGVSQSPSNKVTEKGKDVELRCDPISGHTALYWYRQSLGQGLEFLIYFQGNSAPDKSGLPSDRFSAERTGGSVSTLTIQRTQQEDSAVYLCASIPGTGNNQPQHFGDGTRLSIL.

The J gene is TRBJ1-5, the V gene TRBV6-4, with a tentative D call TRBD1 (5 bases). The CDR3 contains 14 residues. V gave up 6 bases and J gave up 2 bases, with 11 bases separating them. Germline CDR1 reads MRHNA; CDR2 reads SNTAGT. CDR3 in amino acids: CASSSGLGNQPQHF. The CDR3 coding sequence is TGTGCCAGCAGCTCAGGGCTCGGCAATCAGCCCCAGCATTTT.

CDR3 bases: TGTGCCAGCAGGTTCCCCGGTAGCGGGAATGGCGATGAGCAGTTCTTC. Translated: CASRFPGSGNGDEQFF. The J gene is TRBJ2-1, the V gene TRBV7-3; 8 bases align to TRBD2. V dropped 6 bases and J dropped 8; count of bases not matched to a gene: 15. Per the germline V gene, CDR1 is SGHTA and CDR2 is FQGTGA. This CDR3 contains 16 residues. Full variable domain (rest looked up from reference TRBV7-3 and TRBJ2-1): GAGVSQTPSNKVTEKGKYVELRCDPISGHTALYWYRQSLGQGPEFLIYFQGTGAADDSGLPNDRFFAVRPEGSVSTLKIQRTERGDSAVYLCASRFPGSGNGDEQFFGPGTRLTVL.

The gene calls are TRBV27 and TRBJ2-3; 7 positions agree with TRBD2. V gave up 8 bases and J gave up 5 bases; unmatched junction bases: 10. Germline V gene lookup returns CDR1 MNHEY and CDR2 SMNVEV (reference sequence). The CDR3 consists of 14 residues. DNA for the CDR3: TGTGCCAGCCAGGACAACGGGAGGAAAGATACGCAGTATTTT. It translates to CASQDNGRKDTQYF.

The CDR3 DNA reads as TGTGCCAGCAGCTCTGTGCAGGGGTGGGCCTACGAGCAGTACTTC. Translation gives CASSSVQGWAYEQYF. This chain connects TRBV11-2 to TRBJ2-7; possible D gene TRBD1, 6 bases. CDR3 size: 15 residues. In germline, CDR1 is SGHAT, CDR2 FQNNGV. Between the trimmed V and J ends, which lost 4 bases and 2 bases, there was a span of 15 bases.

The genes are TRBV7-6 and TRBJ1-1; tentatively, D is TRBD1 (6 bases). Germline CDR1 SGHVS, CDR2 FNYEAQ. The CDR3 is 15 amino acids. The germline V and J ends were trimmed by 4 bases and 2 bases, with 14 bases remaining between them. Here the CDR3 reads CASSSRGGANTEAFF. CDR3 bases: TGTGCCAGCAGCTCAAGGGGGGGCGCAAACACTGAAGCTTTCTTT.

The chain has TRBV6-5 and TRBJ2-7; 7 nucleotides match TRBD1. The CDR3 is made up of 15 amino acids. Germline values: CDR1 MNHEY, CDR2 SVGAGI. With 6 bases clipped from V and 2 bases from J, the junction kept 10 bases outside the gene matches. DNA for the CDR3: TGTGCCAGCAGATTGGGACAGACCCCCACCTACGAGCAGTACTTC. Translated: CASRLGQTPTYEQYF.

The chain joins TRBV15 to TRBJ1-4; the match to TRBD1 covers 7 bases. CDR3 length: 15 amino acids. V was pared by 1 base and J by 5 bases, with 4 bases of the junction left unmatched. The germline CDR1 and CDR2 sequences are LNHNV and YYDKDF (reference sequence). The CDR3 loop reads CATSRGGGANEKLFF. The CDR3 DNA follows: TGTGCCACCAGCAGAGGAGGGGGCGCGAATGAAAAACTGTTTTTT.

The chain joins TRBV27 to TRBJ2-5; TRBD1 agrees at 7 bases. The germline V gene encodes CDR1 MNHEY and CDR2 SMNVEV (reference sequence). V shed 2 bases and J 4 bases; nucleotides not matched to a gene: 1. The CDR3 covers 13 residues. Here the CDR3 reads CASSLNRGETQYF. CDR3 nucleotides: TGTGCCAGCAGTTTAAACAGGGGAGAGACCCAGTACTTC.

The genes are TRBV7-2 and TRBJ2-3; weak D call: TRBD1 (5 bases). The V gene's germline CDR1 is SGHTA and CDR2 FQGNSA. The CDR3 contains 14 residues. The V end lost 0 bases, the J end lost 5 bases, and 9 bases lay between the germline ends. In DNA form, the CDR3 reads TGTGCCAGCAGCTTAGCGAGACAGTTAGATACGCAGTATTTT. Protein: CASSLARQLDTQYF.

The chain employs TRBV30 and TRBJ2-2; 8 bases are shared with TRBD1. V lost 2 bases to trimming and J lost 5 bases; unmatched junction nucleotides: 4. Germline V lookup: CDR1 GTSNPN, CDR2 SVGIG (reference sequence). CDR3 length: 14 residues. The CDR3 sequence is CAWSRRGHTGELFF. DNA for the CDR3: TGTGCCTGGAGTCGCAGGGGGCATACCGGGGAGCTGTTTTTT.

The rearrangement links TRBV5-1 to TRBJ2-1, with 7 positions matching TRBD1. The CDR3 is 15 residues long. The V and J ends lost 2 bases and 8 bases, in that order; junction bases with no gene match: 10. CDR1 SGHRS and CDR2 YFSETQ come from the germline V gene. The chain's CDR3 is CASSFLRGQGDEQFF. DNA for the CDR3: TGCGCCAGCAGCTTTCTCAGGGGTCAGGGGGATGAGCAGTTCTTC.

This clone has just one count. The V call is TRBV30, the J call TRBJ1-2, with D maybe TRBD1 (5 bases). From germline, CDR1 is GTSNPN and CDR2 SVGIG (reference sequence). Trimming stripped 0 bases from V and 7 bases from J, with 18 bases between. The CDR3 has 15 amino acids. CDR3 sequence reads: CAWSVGISGEGGYTF. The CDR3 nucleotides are TGTGCCTGGAGTGTGGGAATATCGGGGGAGGGTGGCTACACCTTC.

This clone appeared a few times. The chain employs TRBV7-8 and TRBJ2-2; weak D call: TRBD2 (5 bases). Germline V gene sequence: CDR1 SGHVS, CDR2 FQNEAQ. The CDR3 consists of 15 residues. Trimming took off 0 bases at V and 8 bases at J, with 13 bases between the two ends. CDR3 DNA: TGTGCCAGCAGCTTAGCGCGGCTAGCTCGAGGGGAGCTGTTTTTT. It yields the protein CASSLARLARGELFF.

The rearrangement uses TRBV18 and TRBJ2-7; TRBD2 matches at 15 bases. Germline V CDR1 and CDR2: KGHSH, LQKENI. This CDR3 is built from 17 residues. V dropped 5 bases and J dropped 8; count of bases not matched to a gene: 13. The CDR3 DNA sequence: TGTGCCAGCTCAGATGGGACTAGCGGGAGGATGGCTACGAAGCAGTACTTC. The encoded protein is CASSDGTSGRMATKQYF.